The T cell receptor beta chain under discussion was sequenced for a study of T cell clones after liver transplantation. Study-level information: A pre-transplant mixed lymphocyte reaction with TCRbeta sequencing defined graft-donor-reactive clones followed in post-transplant blood.

The table came from immunoSEQ multiplex PCR; TCRdb's copy has only in-frame clones and leaves some out. The repertoire holds more than 65,000 clones, with under 95% as singletons. The germline V gene encodes CDR1 MDHEN and CDR2 SYDVKM. The length of the CDR3 is 12 residues. Trimming took 5 bases from V and 2 from J, leaving 5 bases between them. In regard to this clone: This specimen includes other DNA sequences encoding the same CDR3.

The receptor was isolated from a human donor who received a liver transplant. The sequencing used CD4+ T cells from blood, collected before liver transplant. The J gene is TRBJ2-3, the V gene TRBV28; D ambiguous. CDR3 in DNA: TGTGCCAGCAGTCTCCTCACAGATACGCAGTATTTT. Translating gives CASSLLTDTQYF.